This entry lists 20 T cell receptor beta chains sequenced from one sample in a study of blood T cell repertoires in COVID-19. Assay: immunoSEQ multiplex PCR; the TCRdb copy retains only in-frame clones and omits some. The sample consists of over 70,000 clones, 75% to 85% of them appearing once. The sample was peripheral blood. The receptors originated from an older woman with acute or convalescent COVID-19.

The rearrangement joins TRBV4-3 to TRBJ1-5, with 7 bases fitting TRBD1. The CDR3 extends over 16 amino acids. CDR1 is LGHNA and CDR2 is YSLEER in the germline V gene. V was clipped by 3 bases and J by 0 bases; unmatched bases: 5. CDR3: CASSQETGNSNQPQHF. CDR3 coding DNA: TGCGCCAGCAGCCAGGAGACAGGGAATAGCAATCAGCCCCAGCATTTT.

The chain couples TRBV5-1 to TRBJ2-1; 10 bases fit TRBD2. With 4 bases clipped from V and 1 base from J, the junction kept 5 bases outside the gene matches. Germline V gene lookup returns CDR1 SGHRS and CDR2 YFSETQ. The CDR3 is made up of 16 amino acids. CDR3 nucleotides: TGCGCCAGCAGCAAAACACTAGCGGGATCCTACAATGAGCAGTTCTTC. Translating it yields CASSKTLAGSYNEQFF.

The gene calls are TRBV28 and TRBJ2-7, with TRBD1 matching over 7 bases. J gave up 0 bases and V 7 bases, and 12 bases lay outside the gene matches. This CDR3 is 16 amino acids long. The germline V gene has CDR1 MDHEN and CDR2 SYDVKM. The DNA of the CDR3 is TGTGCCAGCACTCGTTTGGGACAGCAGAGCTCCTACGAGCAGTACTTC. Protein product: CASTRLGQQSSYEQYF.

The CDR3 sequence: CASSLAYGGINYGYTF. CDR3 DNA sequence: TGTGCCAGCAGTTTAGCGTATGGGGGGATTAACTATGGCTACACCTTC. The rearrangement joins TRBV27 to TRBJ1-2; maybe TRBD1 (5 bases). The CDR3 runs to 16 residues. The V end was cut by 2 bases, the J end by 1 base, with 14 bases between. CDR1 is MNHEY, CDR2 SMNVEV, per germline (reference sequence).

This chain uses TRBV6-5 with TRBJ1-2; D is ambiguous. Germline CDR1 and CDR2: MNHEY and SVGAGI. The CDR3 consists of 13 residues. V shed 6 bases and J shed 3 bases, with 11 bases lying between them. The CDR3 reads CASSPELDYGYTF. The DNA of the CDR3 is TGTGCCAGCAGCCCGGAGTTGGACTATGGCTACACCTTC.

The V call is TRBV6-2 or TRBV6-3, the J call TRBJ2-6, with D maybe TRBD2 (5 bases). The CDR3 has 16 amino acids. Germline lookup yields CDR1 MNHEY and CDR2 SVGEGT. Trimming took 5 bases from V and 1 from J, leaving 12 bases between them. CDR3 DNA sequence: TGTGCCAGCAGTCAAAGACGGGGTTCTGGGGCCAACGTCCTGACTTTC. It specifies CASSQRRGSGANVLTF.

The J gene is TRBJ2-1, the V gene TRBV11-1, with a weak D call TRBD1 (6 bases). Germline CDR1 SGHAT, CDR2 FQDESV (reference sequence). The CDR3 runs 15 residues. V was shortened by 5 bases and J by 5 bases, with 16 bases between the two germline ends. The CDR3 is CASSNRVQGNNEQFF. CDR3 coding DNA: TGTGCCAGCAGCAACAGGGTTCAGGGGAACAATGAGCAGTTCTTC.

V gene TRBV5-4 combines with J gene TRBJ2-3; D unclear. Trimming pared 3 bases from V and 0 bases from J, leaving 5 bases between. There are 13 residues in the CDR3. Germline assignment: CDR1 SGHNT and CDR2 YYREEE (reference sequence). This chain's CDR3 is CASSSYSTDTQYF. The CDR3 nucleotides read TGTGCCAGCAGCTCCTACAGCACAGATACGCAGTATTTT.

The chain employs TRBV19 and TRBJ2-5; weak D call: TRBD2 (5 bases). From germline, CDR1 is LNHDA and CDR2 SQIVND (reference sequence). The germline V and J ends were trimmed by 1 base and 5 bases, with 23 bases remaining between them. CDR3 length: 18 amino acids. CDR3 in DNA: TGTGCCAGTAGTATAGGTTCTAGTGCTAGCTATTTATTGGAGACCCAGTACTTC. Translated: CASSIGSSASYLLETQYF.

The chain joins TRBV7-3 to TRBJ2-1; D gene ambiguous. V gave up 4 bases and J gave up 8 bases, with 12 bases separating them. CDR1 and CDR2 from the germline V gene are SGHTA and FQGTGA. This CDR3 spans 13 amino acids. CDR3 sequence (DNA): TGTGCCAGCAGCTCCAGAGGAGCGTATGAGCAGTTCTTC. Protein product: CASSSRGAYEQFF.

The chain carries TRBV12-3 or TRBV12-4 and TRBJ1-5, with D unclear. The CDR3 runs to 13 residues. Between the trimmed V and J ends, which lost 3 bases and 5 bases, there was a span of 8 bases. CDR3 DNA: TGTGCCAGCAGTTTTACACCTGATCAGCCCCAGCATTTT. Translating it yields CASSFTPDQPQHF.

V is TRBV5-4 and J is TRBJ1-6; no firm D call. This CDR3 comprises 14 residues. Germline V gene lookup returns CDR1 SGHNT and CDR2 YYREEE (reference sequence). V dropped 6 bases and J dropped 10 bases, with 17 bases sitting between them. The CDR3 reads CASKSWQVGSPLHF. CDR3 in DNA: TGTGCCAGCAAAAGTTGGCAGGTCGGATCACCCCTCCACTTT.

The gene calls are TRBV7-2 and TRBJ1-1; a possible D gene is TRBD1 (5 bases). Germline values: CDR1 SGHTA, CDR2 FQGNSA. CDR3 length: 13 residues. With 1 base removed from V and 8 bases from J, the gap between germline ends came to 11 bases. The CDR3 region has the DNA TGTGCCAGCAGCTTAGGGGGGGATCGCGAAGCTTTCTTT. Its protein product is CASSLGGDREAFF.

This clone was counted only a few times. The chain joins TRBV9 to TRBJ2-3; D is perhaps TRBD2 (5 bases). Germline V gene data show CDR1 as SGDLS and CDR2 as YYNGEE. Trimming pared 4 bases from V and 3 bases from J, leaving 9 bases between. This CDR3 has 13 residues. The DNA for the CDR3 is TGTGCCAGCAGCCCGGGCGGGACAGATACGCAGTATTTT. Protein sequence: CASSPGGTDTQYF.

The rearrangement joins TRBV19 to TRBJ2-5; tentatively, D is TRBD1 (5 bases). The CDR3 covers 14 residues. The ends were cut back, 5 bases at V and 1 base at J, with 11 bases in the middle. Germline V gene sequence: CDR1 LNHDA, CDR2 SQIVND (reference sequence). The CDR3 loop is CASSPLDSQETQYF. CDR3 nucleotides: TGTGCCAGTAGTCCCTTAGACAGCCAAGAGACCCAGTACTTC. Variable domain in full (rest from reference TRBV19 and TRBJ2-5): DGGITQSPKYLFRKEGQNVTLSCEQNLNHDAMYWYRQDPGQGLRLIYYSQIVNDFQKGDIAEGYSVSREKKESFPLTVTSAQKNPTAFYLCASSPLDSQETQYFGPGTRLLVL.

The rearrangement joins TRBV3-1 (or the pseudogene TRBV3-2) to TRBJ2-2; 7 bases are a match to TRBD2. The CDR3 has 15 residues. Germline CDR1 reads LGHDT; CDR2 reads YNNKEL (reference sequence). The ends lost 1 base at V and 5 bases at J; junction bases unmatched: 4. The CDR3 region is CASSQVTGGTGELFF. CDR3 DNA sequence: TGTGCCAGCAGCCAAGTCACGGGAGGTACCGGGGAGCTGTTTTTT.

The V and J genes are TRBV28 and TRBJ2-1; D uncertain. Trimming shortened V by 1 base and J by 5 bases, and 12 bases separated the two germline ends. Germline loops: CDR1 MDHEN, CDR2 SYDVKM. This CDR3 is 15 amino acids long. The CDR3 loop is CASSLLSGADNEQFF. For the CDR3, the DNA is TGTGCCAGCAGTTTATTATCGGGTGCGGACAATGAGCAGTTCTTC.

CDR3 DNA: TGTGCCAGCAGCGTATACAATGAGCAGTTCTTC. It yields the protein CASSVYNEQFF. The V and J genes are TRBV7-2 and TRBJ2-1; D not resolved. Germline V gene sequence: CDR1 SGHTA, CDR2 FQGNSA. This CDR3 is built from 11 residues. V lost 5 bases and J lost 4, with 3 bases in between.

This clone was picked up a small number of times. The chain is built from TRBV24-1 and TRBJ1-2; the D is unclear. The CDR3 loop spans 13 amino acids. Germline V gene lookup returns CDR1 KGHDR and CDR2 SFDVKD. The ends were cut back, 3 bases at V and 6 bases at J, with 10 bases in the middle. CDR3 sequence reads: CATSDPNRDGYTF. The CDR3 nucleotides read TGTGCCACCAGTGATCCTAACCGAGATGGCTACACCTTC.

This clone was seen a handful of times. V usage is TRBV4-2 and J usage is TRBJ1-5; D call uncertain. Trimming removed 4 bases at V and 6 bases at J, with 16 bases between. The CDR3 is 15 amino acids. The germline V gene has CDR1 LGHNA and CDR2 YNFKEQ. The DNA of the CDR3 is TGTGCCAGCAGCCTCCAAACCGGGGTAGGTCAGCCCCAGCATTTT. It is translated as CASSLQTGVGQPQHF.